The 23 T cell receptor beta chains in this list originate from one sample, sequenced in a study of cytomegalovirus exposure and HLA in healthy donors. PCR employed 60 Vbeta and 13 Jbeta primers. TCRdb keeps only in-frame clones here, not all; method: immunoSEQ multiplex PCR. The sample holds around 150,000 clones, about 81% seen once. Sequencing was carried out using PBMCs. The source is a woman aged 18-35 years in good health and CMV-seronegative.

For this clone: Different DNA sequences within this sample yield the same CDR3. The CDR3 DNA follows: TGCGCCAGCAGTGAGTATCGCGGATCACCCCTCCACTTT. Encoded protein: CASSEYRGSPLHF. This rearrangement joins TRBV10-1 to TRBJ1-6; D is uncertain. V shed 1 base and J shed 10 bases, with 8 bases lying between them. CDR1 is WNHNN, CDR2 SYGVQD, per germline (reference sequence). The CDR3 runs to 13 residues.

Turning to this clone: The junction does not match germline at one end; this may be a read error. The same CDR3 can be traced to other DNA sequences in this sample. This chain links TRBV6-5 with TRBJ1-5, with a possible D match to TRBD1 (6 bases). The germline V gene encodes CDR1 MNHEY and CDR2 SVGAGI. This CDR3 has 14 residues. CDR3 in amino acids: CASSYGGGNQPQHF. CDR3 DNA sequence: TGTGCCAGCAGTTACGGGGGGGGCAATCAGCCCCAGCACTTT.

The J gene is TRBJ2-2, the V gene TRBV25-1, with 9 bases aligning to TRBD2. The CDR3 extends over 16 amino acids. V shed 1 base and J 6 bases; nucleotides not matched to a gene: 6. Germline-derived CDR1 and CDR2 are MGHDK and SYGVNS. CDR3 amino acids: CASSELWTSVPGELFF. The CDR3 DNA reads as TGTGCCAGCAGTGAATTATGGACTAGCGTCCCCGGGGAGCTGTTTTTT.

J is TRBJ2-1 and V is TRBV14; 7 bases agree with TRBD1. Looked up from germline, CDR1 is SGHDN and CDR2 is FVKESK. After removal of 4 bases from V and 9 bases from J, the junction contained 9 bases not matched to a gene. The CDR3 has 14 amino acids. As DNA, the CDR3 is TGTGCCAGCAGCCCATGGACAGGTCGCTTTGAGCAGTTCTTC. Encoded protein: CASSPWTGRFEQFF.

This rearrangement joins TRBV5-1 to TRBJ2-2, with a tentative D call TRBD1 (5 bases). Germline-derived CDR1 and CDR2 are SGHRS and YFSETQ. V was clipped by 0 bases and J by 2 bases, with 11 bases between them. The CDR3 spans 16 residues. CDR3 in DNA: TGCGCCAGCAGCTTGGTGGCAGGGCGAAACACCGGGGAGCTGTTTTTT. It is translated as CASSLVAGRNTGELFF.

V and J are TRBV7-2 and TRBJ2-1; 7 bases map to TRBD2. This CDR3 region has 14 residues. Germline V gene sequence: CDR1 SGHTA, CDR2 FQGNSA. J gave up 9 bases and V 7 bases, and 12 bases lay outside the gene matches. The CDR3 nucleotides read TGTGCCAGCATGATGACAGCGGGATACCCTGAGCAGTTCTTC. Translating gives CASMMTAGYPEQFF.

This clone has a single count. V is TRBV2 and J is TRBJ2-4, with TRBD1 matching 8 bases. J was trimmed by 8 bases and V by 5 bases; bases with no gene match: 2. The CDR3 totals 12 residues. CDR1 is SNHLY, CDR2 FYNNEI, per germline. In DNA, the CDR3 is TGTGCCAGCAGTTTGGACAGGGACATTCAGTACTTC. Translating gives CASSLDRDIQYF.

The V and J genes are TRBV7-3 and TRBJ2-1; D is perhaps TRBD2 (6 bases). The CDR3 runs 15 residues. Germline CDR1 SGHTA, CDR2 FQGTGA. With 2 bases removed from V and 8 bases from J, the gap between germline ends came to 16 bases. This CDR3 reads CASSLGTRNFDEQFF. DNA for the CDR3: TGTGCCAGCAGCTTAGGGACTCGAAATTTCGATGAGCAGTTCTTC.

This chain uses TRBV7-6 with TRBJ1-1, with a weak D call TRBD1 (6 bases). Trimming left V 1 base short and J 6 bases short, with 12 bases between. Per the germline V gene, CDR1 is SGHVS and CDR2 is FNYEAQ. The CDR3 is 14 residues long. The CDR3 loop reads CASSLGTEVSEAFF. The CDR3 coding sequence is TGTGCCAGCAGCTTAGGGACAGAGGTCTCTGAAGCTTTCTTT.

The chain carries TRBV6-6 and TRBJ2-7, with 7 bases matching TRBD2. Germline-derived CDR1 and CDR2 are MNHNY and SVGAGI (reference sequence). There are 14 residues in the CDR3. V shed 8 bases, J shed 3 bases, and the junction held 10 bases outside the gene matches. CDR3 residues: CASSVGGMIYEQYF. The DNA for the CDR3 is TGTGCCAGCTCCGTCGGGGGGATGATCTACGAGCAGTACTTC.

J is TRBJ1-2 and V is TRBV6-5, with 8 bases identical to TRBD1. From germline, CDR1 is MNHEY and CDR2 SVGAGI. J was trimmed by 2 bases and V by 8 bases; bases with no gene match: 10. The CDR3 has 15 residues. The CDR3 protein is CASVTGGSGNYGYTF. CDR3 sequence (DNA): TGTGCCAGCGTAACAGGGGGTTCCGGCAACTATGGCTACACCTTC.

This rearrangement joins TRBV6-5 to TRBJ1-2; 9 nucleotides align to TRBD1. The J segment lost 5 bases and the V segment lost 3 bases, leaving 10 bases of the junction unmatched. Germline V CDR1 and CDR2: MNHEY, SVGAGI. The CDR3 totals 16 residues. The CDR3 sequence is CASSYWTGALLYGYTF. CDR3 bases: TGTGCCAGCAGTTATTGGACAGGGGCCCTCCTATATGGCTACACCTTC.

The CDR3 sequence is CASSSGTSGRYTQYF. CDR3 DNA sequence: TGCGCCAGCAGTTCCGGGACTAGCGGGAGGTATACGCAGTATTTT. The chain uses TRBV5-1 and TRBJ2-3, with TRBD2 matching 15 bases. After removal of 5 bases from V and 7 bases from J, the junction contained 5 bases not matched to a gene. The CDR3 extends over 15 amino acids. Germline V lookup: CDR1 SGHRS, CDR2 YFSETQ.

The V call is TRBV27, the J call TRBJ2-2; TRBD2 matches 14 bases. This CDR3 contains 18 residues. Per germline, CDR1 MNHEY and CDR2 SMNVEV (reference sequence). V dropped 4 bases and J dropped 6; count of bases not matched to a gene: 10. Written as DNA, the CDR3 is TGTGCCAGCAGTTCTTACCGACTAGCGGGAGGGCCCGCCGGGGAGCTGTTTTTT. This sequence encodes CASSSYRLAGGPAGELFF.

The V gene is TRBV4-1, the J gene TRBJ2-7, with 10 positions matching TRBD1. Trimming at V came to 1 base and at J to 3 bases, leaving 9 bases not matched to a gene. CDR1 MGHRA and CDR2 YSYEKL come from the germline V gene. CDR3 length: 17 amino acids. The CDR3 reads CASSQASFGDRGYEQYF. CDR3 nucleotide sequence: TGCGCCAGCAGCCAAGCGAGCTTCGGGGACAGGGGCTACGAGCAGTACTTC.

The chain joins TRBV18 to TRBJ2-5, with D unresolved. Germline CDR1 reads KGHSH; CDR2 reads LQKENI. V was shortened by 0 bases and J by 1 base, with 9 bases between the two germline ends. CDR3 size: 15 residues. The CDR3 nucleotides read TGTGCCAGCTCACCACCAAGTCAGTCCCAAGAGACCCAGTACTTC. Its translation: CASSPPSQSQETQYF. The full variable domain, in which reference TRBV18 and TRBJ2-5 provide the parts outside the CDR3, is NAGVMQNPRHLVRRRGQEARLRCSPMKGHSHVYWYRQLPEEGLKFMVYLQKENIIDESGMPKERFSAEFPKEGPSILRIQQVVRGDSAAYFCASSPPSQSQETQYFGPGTRLLVL.

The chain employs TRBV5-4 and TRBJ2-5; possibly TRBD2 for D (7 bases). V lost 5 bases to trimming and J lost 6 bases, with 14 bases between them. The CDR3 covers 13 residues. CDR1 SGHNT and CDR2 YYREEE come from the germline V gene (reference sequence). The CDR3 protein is CASSLGGVKTQYF. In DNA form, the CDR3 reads TGTGCCAGCAGTTTAGGGGGGGTTAAGACCCAGTACTTC. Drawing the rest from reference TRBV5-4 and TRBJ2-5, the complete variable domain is ETGVTQSPTHLIKTRGQQVTLRCSSQSGHNTVSWYQQALGQGPQFIFQYYREEENGRGNFPPRFSGLQFPNYSSELNVNALELDDSALYLCASSLGGVKTQYFGPGTRLLVL.

CDR3 in DNA: TGTGCCAGCAGCCGTGCGGGCATTGGGTCCGGGGAGCTGTTTTTT. Translation: CASSRAGIGSGELFF. The chain has TRBV28 and TRBJ2-2; D is possibly TRBD2 (5 bases). Germline-derived CDR1 and CDR2 are MDHEN and SYDVKM. Trimming removed 6 bases at V and 6 bases at J, with 17 bases between. The CDR3 length is 15 residues.

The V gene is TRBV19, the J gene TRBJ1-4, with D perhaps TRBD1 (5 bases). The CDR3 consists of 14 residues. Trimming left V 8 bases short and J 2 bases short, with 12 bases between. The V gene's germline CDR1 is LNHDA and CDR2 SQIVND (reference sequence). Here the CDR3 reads CASGTRGTNEKLFF. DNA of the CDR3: TGTGCCAGTGGAACTCGGGGGACTAATGAAAAACTGTTTTTT.

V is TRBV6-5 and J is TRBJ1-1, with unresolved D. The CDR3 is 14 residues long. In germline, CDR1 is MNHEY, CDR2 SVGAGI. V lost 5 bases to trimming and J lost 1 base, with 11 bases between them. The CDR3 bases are TGTGCCAGCAGTAACCTAAGACAGAACACTGAAGCTTTCTTT. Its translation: CASSNLRQNTEAFF.

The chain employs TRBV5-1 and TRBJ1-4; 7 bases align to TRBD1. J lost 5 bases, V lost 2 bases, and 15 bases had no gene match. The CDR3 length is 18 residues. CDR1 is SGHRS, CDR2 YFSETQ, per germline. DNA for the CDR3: TGCGCCAGCAGCTTCGCTGCCATACGGACAGGAGGGAATGAAAAACTGTTTTTT. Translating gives CASSFAAIRTGGNEKLFF.

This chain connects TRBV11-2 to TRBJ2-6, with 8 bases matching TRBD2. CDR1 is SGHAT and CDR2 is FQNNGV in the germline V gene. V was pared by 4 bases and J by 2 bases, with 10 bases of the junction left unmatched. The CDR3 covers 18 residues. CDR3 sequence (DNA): TGTGCCAGCAGCTCCACGGGGGGGCGAATAGCTGGGGCCAACGTCCTGACTTTC. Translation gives CASSSTGGRIAGANVLTF. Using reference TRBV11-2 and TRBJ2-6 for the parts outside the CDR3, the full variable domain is EAGVAQSPRYKIIEKRQSVAFWCNPISGHATLYWYQQILGQGPKLLIQFQNNGVVDDSQLPKDRFSAERLKGVDSTLKIQPAKLEDSAVYLCASSSTGGRIAGANVLTFGAGSRLTVL.

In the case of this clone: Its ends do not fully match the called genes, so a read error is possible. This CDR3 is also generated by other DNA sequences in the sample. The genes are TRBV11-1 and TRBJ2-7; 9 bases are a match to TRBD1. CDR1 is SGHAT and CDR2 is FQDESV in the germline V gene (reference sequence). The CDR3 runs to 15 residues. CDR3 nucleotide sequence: TGCGCCAGCAGCTCCGGCCGGGACAGGGCGGTCGAGCAGTACTTC. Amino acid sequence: CASSSGRDRAVEQYF.